The rows below give T cell receptor beta chains drawn from one sample of a study of shared clonotypes between healthy human individuals. Produced via immunoSEQ multiplex PCR; TCRdb's table is partial and in-frame only. This sample has fewer than 1.8 million clones, with 98% to 99% found just once. The sequenced material came from naive CD4+ T cells sorted from blood. The receptors were gathered from a man younger than 45 in good health. The CDR3 runs from the conserved cysteine through the conserved F or W. Fields, in order: J gene, D gene, V gene, clone size, CDR3 DNA, CDR3 protein. The D gene is left open where the match is weak. Clone size appears in some rows only: once, few, many, or a class for an expanded clone.

TRBJ2-2 | . | TRBV9 | . | TGTGCCAGCAGGGCGGTTGGGGGGCCCGGGGAGCTGTTTTTT | CASRAVGGPGELFF
TRBJ2-3 | TRBD2 | TRBV10-1 | . | TGCGCCAGCAGTGTGTCTAGCGGGAGTCTCACAGATACGCAGTATTTT | CASSVSSGSLTDTQYF
TRBJ1-1 | . | TRBV27 | . | TGTGCCAGCAAGCAGAGCATCGCCACTGAAGCTTTCTTT | CASKQSIATEAFF
TRBJ2-7 | . | TRBV27 | . | TGTGCCAGCAGTTTATCCGGGCAGGGGGGAATCTACGAGCAGTACTTC | CASSLSGQGGIYEQYF
TRBJ2-2 | TRBD2 | TRBV4-1 | . | TGCGCCAGCAGCCGGGGACTAGCAGCCCCCCGGGGCACCGGGGAGCTGTTTTTT | CASSRGLAAPRGTGELFF
TRBJ1-3 | TRBD1 | TRBV5-1 | . | TGCGCCAGCAGCACAGGACAGGGATCGGCAGGAAACACCATATATTTT | CASSTGQGSAGNTIYF
TRBJ1-5 | . | TRBV19 | . | TGTGCCAGTAGTATACAGAGTAAGCCCAATCAGCCCCAGCATTTT | CASSIQSKPNQPQHF
TRBJ2-1 | . | TRBV9 | . | TGTGCCAGCAGCGTAGGGGCAGGGAATCGCAATGAGCAGTTCTTC | CASSVGAGNRNEQFF
TRBJ2-5 | . | TRBV30 | . | TGTGCCTGGAGTGTACTAAGCGGATTCGTCGGAGAGACCCAGTACTTC | CAWSVLSGFVGETQYF
TRBJ2-5 | . | TRBV18 | . | TGTGCCAGCTCACCCAAGAAAGAGACCCAGTACTTC | CASSPKKETQYF
TRBJ1-5 | . | TRBV7-9 | once | TGTGCCAGCAGTTTAAATAGCAATCAGCCCCAGCATTTT | CASSLNSNQPQHF
TRBJ1-5 | TRBD1 | TRBV6-1 | . | TGTGCCAGCAGTGGACAGGGACGCAATCAGCCCCAGCATTTT | CASSGQGRNQPQHF
TRBJ2-3 | TRBD2 | TRBV6-1 | . | TGTGCCAGCACCCCAAGCGGGAGACCAGATACGCAGTATTTT | CASTPSGRPDTQYF
TRBJ2-1 | TRBD2 | TRBV28 | . | TGTGCCTGCCACGGGAGCGGGAGCTCCTACAATGAGCAGTTCTTC | CACHGSGSSYNEQFF
TRBJ2-7 | TRBD1 | TRBV18 | . | TGTGCCAGCTCACCACAGGGACAGGGGGGCTCCTACGAGCAGTACTTC | CASSPQGQGGSYEQYF
TRBJ1-1 | . | TRBV25-1 | . | TGTGCCAGCAGTGAATTGCCAGGGGACACTGAAGCTTTCTTT | CASSELPGDTEAFF
TRBJ2-3 | . | TRBV28 | once | TGTGCCAGCAGTACTCTAGGGGATACGCAGTATTTT | CASSTLGDTQYF
TRBJ2-7 | . | TRBV2 | . | TGTGCCAGCAGCCTGGAGGGAGGGGGCGAGCAGTACTTC | CASSLEGGGEQYF
TRBJ2-1 | . | TRBV7-3 | . | TGTGCCAGCAGCCCCAATACCTACAATGAGCAGTTCTTC | CASSPNTYNEQFF
TRBJ1-2 | . | TRBV9 | . | TGTGCCAGCAGCGAGGGGAATAACTATGGCTACACCTTC | CASSEGNNYGYTF
TRBJ2-7 | . | TRBV20-1 | . | TGCAGTGCTAGGTCGGCCTACGAGCAGTACTTC | CSARSAYEQYF
TRBJ2-2 | . | TRBV7-3 | . | TGTGCCAGCAGCTTATTACAGGGATCCGGGGAGCTGTTTTTT | CASSLLQGSGELFF
TRBJ1-3 | . | TRBV7-2 | . | TGTGCCAGCAGCTTAGTCCCCACGGGGGCGGTTGGAAACACCATATATTTT | CASSLVPTGAVGNTIYF
TRBJ1-2 | . | TRBV9 | . | TGTGCCAGCAGCGTAGGAGAGTACTATGGCTACACCTTC | CASSVGEYYGYTF
TRBJ2-1 | . | TRBV10-1 | . | TGCGCCAGCAGCGCTCTAGCGTTCTCCTACAATGAGCAGTTCTTC | CASSALAFSYNEQFF
TRBJ1-3 | . | TRBV4-1 | . | TGCGCCAGCAGCCAAGGTCTACAGACTGGAAACACCATATATTTT | CASSQGLQTGNTIYF
TRBJ1-1 | TRBD1 | TRBV5-1 | . | TGCGCCAGCAGCGTACAAACAGGGGGGACTGAAGCTTTCTTT | CASSVQTGGTEAFF
TRBJ2-7 | . | TRBV10-3 | . | TGTGCCATCAATCCCGGAGTCCCCCACGAGCAGTACTTC | CAINPGVPHEQYF
TRBJ2-7 | . | TRBV5-1 | . | TGCGCCAGCAGCTTCCAGACAGGCTACGAGCAGTACTTC | CASSFQTGYEQYF
TRBJ1-1 | TRBD1 | TRBV5-4 | . | TGTGCCAGCAGCCTTACAGGGGCGGACACTGAAGCTTTCTTT | CASSLTGADTEAFF
TRBJ2-1 | TRBD2 | TRBV10-2 | . | TGCGCCAGCAGTGAGTCGAGGACTAGCCTTCTGTATGGTCCCTACAATGAGCAGTTCTTC | CASSESRTSLLYGPYNEQFF
TRBJ2-3 | . | TRBV7-7 | . | TGTGCTAGCAGCCCCCAGGGCACAGATACGCAGTATTTT | CASSPQGTDTQYF
TRBJ2-1 | TRBD2 | TRBV27 | . | TGTGCCAGCAGTTTAACTAGCGGGATATACAATGAGCAGTTCTTC | CASSLTSGIYNEQFF
TRBJ1-1 | . | TRBV7-2 | . | TGTGCCAGCAGCTTAGTGGGGGGGTCGGCAGAAGCTTTCTTT | CASSLVGGSAEAFF
TRBJ2-7 | TRBD2 | TRBV7-9 | . | TGTGCCAGCAGCTTAACCGGGACATGGACTAGCGGGAACTACGAGCAGTACTTC | CASSLTGTWTSGNYEQYF
TRBJ2-3 | TRBD1 | TRBV7-2 | once | TGTGCCAGCAGCACGCGGAGAAAGGGGGCAAGGGATACGCAGTATTTT | CASSTRRKGARDTQYF
TRBJ2-7 | . | TRBV14 | . | TGTGCCAGCAGCCAAGACATTCGGGCCCGAGGGGGTAATCTCTACGAGCAGTACTTC | CASSQDIRARGGNLYEQYF
TRBJ2-7 | . | TRBV15 | . | TGTGCCACCAGCACAGGGGTCGGGACACTAATGACCTACGAGCAGTACTTC | CATSTGVGTLMTYEQYF
TRBJ2-7 | TRBD2 | TRBV5-1 | . | TGCGCCAGCAGCTTGGTGGCTAGCGGGAGATCCGAGCAGTACTTC | CASSLVASGRSEQYF
TRBJ1-4 | TRBD1 | TRBV5-6 | . | TGTGCCAGCAGCCAACGAGGGCGACAGGGGGAAAAACTGTTTTTT | CASSQRGRQGEKLFF
TRBJ2-2 | TRBD2 | TRBV15 | . | TGTGCCACCAGCAGAGTAGCGGGGGCTGGGGGGCTGTTTTTT | CATSRVAGAGGLFF
TRBJ2-3 | TRBD2 | TRBV27 | once | TGTGCCAGCAGCCTACGTCCCTGGACTAGCGGGTCTAGCACAGATACGCAGTATTTT | CASSLRPWTSGSSTDTQYF
TRBJ2-7 | . | TRBV18 | . | TGTGCCAGCTCACCCATACAGGGAGGGGCCCTCTACGAGCAGTACTTC | CASSPIQGGALYEQYF
TRBJ2-1 | . | TRBV2 | . | TGTGCCAGCAGTCAGGACGCCCAAGACTACAATGAGCAGTTCTTC | CASSQDAQDYNEQFF
TRBJ2-3 | . | TRBV2 | . | TGTGCCAGCAGTGGGGACGGGTTTGGCACAGATACGCAGTATTTT | CASSGDGFGTDTQYF